The clone carrying this T cell receptor beta chain was observed many times. The antigen is unknown. Trimming took 2 bases from V and 5 from J; bases not matched to a gene: 5. Germline-derived CDR1 and CDR2 are MGHRA and YSYEKL. The CDR3 length is 14 residues. The data belong to a study of CD8 T cells in ankylosing spondylitis. With molecular barcodes, quantitative 5'-RACE was used to make the TCR beta libraries. TCRdb passed the 5' RACE reads through MiXCR, listing each CDR3 protein once. The sample consists of around 160,000 distinct CDR3 sequences, approximately 10% of them appearing once. General study results and limits: CD8+ by phenotype, disease-linked clones were relatively rare in peripheral blood.

V is TRBV4-1 and J is TRBJ1-1, with 7 bases aligning to TRBD1. This receptor was identified in a male donor with ankylosing spondylitis or in good health (not recorded which). Material: blood, either unsorted or a sorted T cell fraction (not recorded which). The CDR3 coding sequence is TGCGCCAGCAGCCAAACGGAGGGGGCAACTGAAGCTTTCTTT. Its protein product is CASSQTEGATEAFF.